This T cell receptor beta chain was identified in a study of cytomegalovirus exposure and HLA in healthy donors. It was with 60 Vbeta and 13 Jbeta primers that the PCR ran. Repertoires were generated with immunoSEQ multiplex PCR, while TCRdb's copy carries only in-frame clones and drops some. The sample contains approximately 110,000 clones, roughly 80% of which appear only once. The germline CDR1 and CDR2 sequences are SGHAT and FQNNGV. CDR3 length: 14 amino acids. Trimming pared 8 bases from V and 0 bases from J, leaving 12 bases between. This clone was found once. This clonotype originated in a man in his fifties in good health and CMV-seronegative. This chain uses TRBV11-2 with TRBJ2-3; D is perhaps TRBD2 (6 bases). Sequenced input: PBMCs. As DNA, the CDR3 is TGTGCCAGCTGCACGGGGGAAAGCACAGATACGCAGTATTTT. This codes for CASCTGESTDTQYF. Full variable domain (outside the CDR3, taken from reference TRBV11-2 and TRBJ2-3): EAGVAQSPRYKIIEKRQSVAFWCNPISGHATLYWYQQILGQGPKLLIQFQNNGVVDDSQLPKDRFSAERLKGVDSTLKIQPAKLEDSAVYLCASCTGESTDTQYFGPGTRLTVL.